The 16 T cell receptor beta chains below were found in one sample sequenced in a study of spatial heterogeneity in lung cancer. Study observations and caveats: In tumors, expanded intratumoral alpha and beta TCR counts tracked mutation counts.

No antigen has been identified for these receptors. TCRdb re-called the 5' RACE reads with MiXCR, one entry per CDR3 protein. The sample has more than 1,100 distinct CDR3 sequences; over 20% are singletons. The time point is: sample taken at primary tumor resection. This specimen was lung tumor tissue, taken at surgery. These receptors were obtained from a male donor with early-stage non-small cell lung cancer.

Concerning this clonotype itself: A library made for alpha chains picked up this beta chain off target, so its size means little. As DNA, the CDR3 is TGTGCCATCAGTGGGACCGACACCACCGGGGAGCTGTTTTTT. The encoded protein is CAISGTDTTGELFF. The rearrangement joins TRBV10-3 to TRBJ2-2; D gene ambiguous. This CDR3 comprises 14 residues. Germline V CDR1 and CDR2: ENHRY, SYGVKD. Trimming cost V 4 bases and J 4 bases, with 10 bases left between them.

With regard to this clonotype: Since it is a stray read in a library aimed at alpha chains, this beta chain has a size that is not meaningful. This chain joins TRBV11-2 and TRBJ2-1, with D perhaps TRBD1 or TRBD2 (5 bases each). The CDR3 is 13 amino acids. Germline V CDR1 and CDR2: SGHAT, FQNNGV. With 5 bases removed from V and 1 base from J, the gap between germline ends came to 6 bases. The CDR3 region has the DNA TGTGCCAGCAGCGAGGGGTCCTACAATGAGCAGTTCTTC. Translated, it gives CASSEGSYNEQFF. The entire variable domain, with the rest obtained from reference TRBV11-2 and TRBJ2-1, is as follows: EAGVAQSPRYKIIEKRQSVAFWCNPISGHATLYWYQQILGQGPKLLIQFQNNGVVDDSQLPKDRFSAERLKGVDSTLKIQPAKLEDSAVYLCASSEGSYNEQFFGPGTRLTVL.

This clonotype appeared a single time. The library was designed around alpha chains, so this beta chain is a stray read whose abundance carries little weight. The V gene is TRBV20-1, the J gene TRBJ2-1; D is unclear. Germline-derived CDR1 and CDR2 are DFQATT and SNEGSKA (reference sequence). This CDR3 spans 13 amino acids. The ends were cut back, 4 bases at V and 10 bases at J, with 17 bases in the middle. The CDR3 spells CSATMLEDGEQFF. The CDR3 bases are TGCAGTGCTACAATGCTAGAGGACGGGGAGCAGTTCTTC.

A note on this clonotype: As an off-target read in a library built for alpha chains, this beta chain has a frequency of little significance. The CDR3 sequence: CASSLEGMISTFF. CDR3 DNA sequence: TGTGCCAGCAGCTTAGAGGGAATGATTTCCACGTTCTTC. This sequence joins TRBV7-2 and TRBJ2-1; D is unresolved. Germline CDR1 SGHTA, CDR2 FQGNSA. This CDR3 has 13 residues. V gave up 1 base and J gave up 15 bases, with 16 bases separating them. Based on the CDR3 plus reference TRBV7-2 and TRBJ2-1, the full variable domain is GAGVSQSPSNKVTEKGKDVELRCDPISGHTALYWYRQSLGQGLEFLIYFQGNSAPDKSGLPSDRFSAERTGGSVSTLTIQRTQQEDSAVYLCASSLEGMISTFFGPGTRLTVL.

A word on this clonotype: As an off-target read in a library built for alpha chains, this beta chain has a frequency of little significance. The chain joins TRBV20-1 to TRBJ2-7; D remains unclear. The V gene's germline CDR1 is DFQATT and CDR2 SNEGSKA (reference sequence). The CDR3 sequence is 12 residues long. The V gene lost 5 bases and the J gene lost 0 bases, with 8 bases spanning the gap. CDR3 DNA: TGCAGTGCTGAGACGGACTCCTACGAGCAGTACTTC. It encodes CSAETDSYEQYF.

A single count supports this clonotype. The library was designed around alpha chains, so this beta chain is a stray read whose abundance carries little weight. The rearrangement uses TRBV6-5 and TRBJ2-7, with 9 bases lining up with TRBD1. The CDR3 covers 14 residues. V gave up 6 bases and J gave up 0 bases; unmatched junction bases: 3. CDR1 is MNHEY and CDR2 is SVGAGI in the germline V gene. This CDR3 reads CASRRTGDSYEQYF. CDR3 nucleotides: TGTGCCAGCAGGCGGACAGGGGACTCCTACGAGCAGTACTTC.

Judged by abundance, this clonotype is large. This beta chain came through as a stray read in a library set up for alpha chains, and its size says little. The V and J genes are TRBV5-1 and TRBJ1-4; no reliable D call. V was cut by 2 bases and J by 6 bases, with 11 bases left in between. CDR1 and CDR2 from the germline V gene are SGHRS and YFSETQ. This CDR3 is built from 14 residues. The CDR3 loop reads CASSFEGFDEKLFF. The CDR3 DNA sequence: TGCGCCAGCAGCTTTGAGGGCTTTGATGAAAAACTGTTTTTT.

This clonotype has just a few counts. Since the library was made to target alpha chains, this beta chain is a stray read and its abundance is not meaningful. This chain uses TRBV6-1 with TRBJ1-5; perhaps TRBD1 as D (5 bases). V lost 6 bases, J lost 3 bases, and 9 bases lay in between. The CDR3 has 13 residues. The germline gives CDR1 MNHNS, CDR2 SASEGT. The CDR3 coding sequence is TGTGCCAGCAGACAGGTCAACAATCAGCCCCAGCATTTT. Amino acid sequence: CASRQVNNQPQHF.

This clonotype was seen a few times. Little can be read into the size of this beta chain, an off-target read in a library designed for alpha chains. This chain links TRBV5-1 with TRBJ2-5; TRBD2 matches at 7 bases. This CDR3 spans 13 amino acids. Germline CDR1 is SGHRS and CDR2 is YFSETQ. J lost 5 bases, V lost 4 bases, and 5 bases had no gene match. CDR3: CASSIGLGETQYF. The CDR3 DNA sequence: TGCGCCAGCAGCATAGGACTAGGGGAGACCCAGTACTTC.

This clonotype has a handful of counts. Little can be read into the size of this beta chain, an off-target read in a library designed for alpha chains. The chain recombines TRBV11-2 with TRBJ2-1; possible D gene TRBD2, 6 bases. The germline V gene encodes CDR1 SGHAT and CDR2 FQNNGV. Between the trimmed V and J ends, which lost 6 bases and 7 bases, there was a span of 13 bases. This CDR3 contains 13 residues. CDR3: CASRSGLRNEQFF. The CDR3 coding sequence is TGTGCCAGCAGGTCGGGACTCCGGAATGAGCAGTTCTTC.

To note about this clonotype: Because the library targeted alpha chains, this beta chain is an off-target read whose size means little. V usage is TRBV2 and J usage is TRBJ2-6, with 7 bases lining up with TRBD1. Germline CDR1 and CDR2: SNHLY and FYNNEI. Trimming removed 6 bases from V and 0 bases from J; junction bases left unmatched: 5. The CDR3 covers 16 residues. This CDR3 reads CASRGTAPSGANVLTF. CDR3 in DNA: TGTGCCAGCAGGGGGACAGCACCCTCTGGGGCCAACGTCCTGACTTTC.

This clonotype is large. The library was built for alpha chains, so this beta chain is an off-target read and its size means little. The rearrangement links TRBV2 to TRBJ2-7, with 7 bases identical to TRBD2. Germline V gene sequence: CDR1 SNHLY, CDR2 FYNNEI. CDR3 length equals 13 residues. V lost 8 bases and J lost 4; bases outside the gene matches: 8. Here the CDR3 DNA reads TGTGCCAGCTGGGAGGGGAGCCATTACGAGCAGTACTTC. Translating it yields CASWEGSHYEQYF.

Comments on this clonotype: This beta chain appears as a stray read in a library generated for alpha chains; its size is not informative. This chain links TRBV24-1 with TRBJ2-7; unclear D gene. There are 14 residues in the CDR3. Trimming pared 2 bases from V and 5 bases from J, leaving 12 bases between. Looked up from germline, CDR1 is KGHDR and CDR2 is SFDVKD. In DNA, the CDR3 is TGTGCCACCAGTGATTCCAGCCGGTCGGACGAGCAGTACTTC. It specifies CATSDSSRSDEQYF.

This clonotype was counted a few times. This beta chain is a stray sequence in a library constructed for alpha chains; its clone size is not meaningful. V is TRBV5-1 and J is TRBJ2-1; maybe TRBD1 (6 bases). The CDR3 extends over 14 amino acids. The germline V and J ends were trimmed by 2 bases and 5 bases, with 11 bases remaining between them. Germline CDR1 is SGHRS and CDR2 is YFSETQ. CDR3 DNA: TGCGCCAGCAGCTTCAGAGCAGGGGACAATGAGCAGTTCTTC. Translated, it gives CASSFRAGDNEQFF.

Note on this clonotype: Little can be read into the size of this beta chain, an off-target read in a library designed for alpha chains. The chain links TRBV27 to TRBJ2-7; D may be TRBD2 (6 bases). V lost 3 bases and J 9 bases, leaving 12 bases between the germline ends. There are 12 residues in the CDR3. Germline V gene lookup returns CDR1 MNHEY and CDR2 SMNVEV (reference sequence). The CDR3 coding sequence is TGTGCCAGCAGTTTGGGGCGGGGTCGGCAGTACTTC. Residues: CASSLGRGRQYF.

Notes on this clonotype: This beta chain turned up in a library designed for alpha chains; as an off-target read, its abundance says little. The rearrangement joins TRBV5-6 to TRBJ2-5, with 9 bases fitting TRBD2. The germline gives CDR1 SGHDT, CDR2 YYEEEE. This CDR3 contains 16 residues. The ends lost 4 bases at V and 1 base at J; junction bases unmatched: 8. This chain's CDR3 is CASSALSGSPQETQYF. CDR3 in DNA: TGTGCCAGCAGCGCTCTTAGCGGGAGTCCCCAAGAGACCCAGTACTTC.